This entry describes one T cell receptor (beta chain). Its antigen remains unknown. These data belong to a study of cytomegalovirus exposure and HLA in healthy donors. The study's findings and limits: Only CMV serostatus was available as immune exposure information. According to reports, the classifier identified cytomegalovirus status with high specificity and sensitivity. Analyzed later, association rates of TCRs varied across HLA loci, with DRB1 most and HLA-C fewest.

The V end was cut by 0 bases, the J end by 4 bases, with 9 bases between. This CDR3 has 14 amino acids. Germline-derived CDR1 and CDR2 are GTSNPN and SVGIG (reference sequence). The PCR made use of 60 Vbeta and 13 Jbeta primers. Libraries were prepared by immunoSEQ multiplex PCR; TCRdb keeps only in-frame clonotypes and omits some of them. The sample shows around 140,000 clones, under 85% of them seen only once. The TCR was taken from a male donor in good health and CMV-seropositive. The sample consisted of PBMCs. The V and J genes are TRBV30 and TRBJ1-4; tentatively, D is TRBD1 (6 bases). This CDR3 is CAWSVQGFNEKLFF. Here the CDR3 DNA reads TGTGCCTGGAGTGTACAGGGCTTTAATGAAAAACTGTTTTTT.